These 9 T cell receptor beta chains were all obtained from the same sample, sequenced in a study of control samples from healthy donors and cancer patients. The table came from immunoSEQ multiplex PCR; TCRdb's copy has only in-frame clones and leaves some out. Found here are roughly 86,000 clones, just over 90% of them singletons; the top ten hold approximately 1.5%. The sample consisted of blood. Source of these receptors: a woman in her thirties in good health.

The rearrangement joins TRBV5-1 to TRBJ2-5; unclear D gene. Germline V CDR1 and CDR2: SGHRS, YFSETQ. With 2 bases removed from V and 5 bases from J, the gap between germline ends came to 7 bases. The CDR3 length is 12 residues. This CDR3 reads CASSLPSETQYF. CDR3 DNA: TGCGCCAGCAGCTTACCCTCCGAGACCCAGTACTTC.

This chain uses TRBV18 with TRBJ1-6; D remains unclear. The CDR3 sequence is 16 residues long. V lost 4 bases, J lost 0 bases, and 10 bases lay in between. Germline CDR1 and CDR2: KGHSH and LQKENI. CDR3 DNA sequence: TGTGCCAGCTCACGGGAACCCAGCTCCTATAATTCACCCCTCCACTTT. Translation gives CASSREPSSYNSPLHF.

This chain uses TRBV9 with TRBJ2-2; 7 positions match TRBD1. This CDR3 region has 13 residues. Germline V gene data show CDR1 as SGDLS and CDR2 as YYNGEE. Trimming took 10 bases from V and 7 from J; bases not matched to a gene: 10. DNA of the CDR3: TGTGCCTCCAGACAGGGTTTAAGCGGGGAGCTGTTTTTT. Protein: CASRQGLSGELFF. Full variable domain (missing parts from reference TRBV9 and TRBJ2-2): DSGVTQTPKHLITATGQRVTLRCSPRSGDLSVYWYQQSLDQGLQFLIQYYNGEERAKGNILERFSAQQFPDLHSELNLSSLELGDSALYFCASRQGLSGELFFGEGSRLTVL.

The CDR3 nucleotides are TGTGCCAGCAGCGTATCCCCACGAGTGGGGGCCTCGGAGACCCAGTACTTC. As protein: CASSVSPRVGASETQYF. This sequence joins TRBV9 and TRBJ2-5; a possible D gene is TRBD1 (6 bases). Per germline, CDR1 SGDLS and CDR2 YYNGEE. This CDR3 is built from 17 residues. V was cut by 1 base and J by 5 bases, with 21 bases left in between.

The chain couples TRBV6-5 to TRBJ1-1, with TRBD1 matching 7 bases. The CDR3 runs to 13 residues. J gave up 1 base and V 5 bases, and 1 base lay outside the gene matches. The germline V gene has CDR1 MNHEY and CDR2 SVGAGI. This CDR3 is CASSRQGNTEAFF. In DNA, the CDR3 is TGTGCCAGCAGTCGACAGGGGAACACTGAAGCTTTCTTT.

The chain uses TRBV14 and TRBJ2-3, with 10 bases that match TRBD1. The germline V gene has CDR1 SGHDN and CDR2 FVKESK. Trimming removed 4 bases from V and 1 base from J; junction bases left unmatched: 5. This CDR3 has 16 residues. CDR3 nucleotides: TGTGCCAGCAGCCGAGACAGGGGGCCCCGCACAGATACGCAGTATTTT. This translates into CASSRDRGPRTDTQYF.

The chain links TRBV10-1 to TRBJ2-7; D is perhaps TRBD2 (7 bases). Germline CDR1 and CDR2: WNHNN and SYGVQD (reference sequence). V shed 8 bases and J shed 6 bases, with 29 bases lying between them. The CDR3 is made up of 17 amino acids. CDR3 region: CASRFTRRGLWGGEQYF. In DNA, the CDR3 is TGCGCCAGCCGATTTACCCGCAGGGGATTGTGGGGGGGCGAGCAGTACTTC.

This clone appeared once. This chain links TRBV11-2 with TRBJ2-1; a possible D gene is TRBD2 (5 bases). The germline CDR1 and CDR2 sequences are SGHAT and FQNNGV. V gave up 0 bases and J gave up 6 bases, with 15 bases separating them. The CDR3 spans 16 residues. CDR3 coding DNA: TGTGCCAGCAGCTTAGATAGCGTATCTTATCGCAATGAGCAGTTCTTC. Protein product: CASSLDSVSYRNEQFF.

The chain couples TRBV28 to TRBJ1-2; D call uncertain. CDR3 size: 13 residues. Germline values: CDR1 MDHEN, CDR2 SYDVKM. V was clipped by 6 bases and J by 6 bases, with 14 bases between them. This CDR3 reads CASRAYNYDGYTF. The CDR3 DNA sequence: TGTGCCAGCAGGGCCTATAACTATGATGGCTACACCTTC.